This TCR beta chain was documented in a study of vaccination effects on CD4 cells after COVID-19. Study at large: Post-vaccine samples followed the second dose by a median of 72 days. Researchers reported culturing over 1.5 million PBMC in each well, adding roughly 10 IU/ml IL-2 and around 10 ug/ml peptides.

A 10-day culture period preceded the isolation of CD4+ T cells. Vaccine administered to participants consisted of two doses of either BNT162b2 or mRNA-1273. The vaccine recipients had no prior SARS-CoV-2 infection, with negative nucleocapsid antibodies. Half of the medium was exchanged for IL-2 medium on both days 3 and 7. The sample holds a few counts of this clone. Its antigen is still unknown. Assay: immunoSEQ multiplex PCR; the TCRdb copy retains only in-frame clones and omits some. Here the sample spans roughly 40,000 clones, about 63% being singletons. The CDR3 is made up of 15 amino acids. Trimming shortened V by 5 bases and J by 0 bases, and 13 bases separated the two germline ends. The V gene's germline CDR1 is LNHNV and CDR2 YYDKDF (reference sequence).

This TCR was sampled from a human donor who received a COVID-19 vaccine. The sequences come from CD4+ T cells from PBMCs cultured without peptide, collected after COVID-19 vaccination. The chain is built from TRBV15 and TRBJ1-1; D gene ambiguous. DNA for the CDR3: TGTGCCACCAGCGTTGGCAGACTCATGAACACTGAAGCTTTCTTT. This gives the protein CATSVGRLMNTEAFF.